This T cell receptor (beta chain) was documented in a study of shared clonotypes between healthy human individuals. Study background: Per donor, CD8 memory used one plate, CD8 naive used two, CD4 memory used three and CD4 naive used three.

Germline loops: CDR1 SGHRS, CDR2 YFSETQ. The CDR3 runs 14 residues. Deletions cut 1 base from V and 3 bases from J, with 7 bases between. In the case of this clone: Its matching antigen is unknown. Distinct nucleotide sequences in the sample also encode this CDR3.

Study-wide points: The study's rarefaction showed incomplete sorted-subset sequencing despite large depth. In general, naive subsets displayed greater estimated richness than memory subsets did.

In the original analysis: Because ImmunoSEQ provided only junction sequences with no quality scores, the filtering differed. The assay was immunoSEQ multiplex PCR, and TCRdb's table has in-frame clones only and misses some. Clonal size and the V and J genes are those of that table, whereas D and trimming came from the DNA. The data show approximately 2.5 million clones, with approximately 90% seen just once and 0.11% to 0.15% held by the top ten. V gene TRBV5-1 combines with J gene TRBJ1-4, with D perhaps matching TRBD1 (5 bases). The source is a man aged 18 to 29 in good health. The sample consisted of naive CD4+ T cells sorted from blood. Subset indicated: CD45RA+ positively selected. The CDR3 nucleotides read TGCGCCAGCAGCTTGACAGGATCTAATGAAAAACTGTTTTTT. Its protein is CASSLTGSNEKLFF. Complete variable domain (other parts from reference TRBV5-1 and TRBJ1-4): KAGVTQTPRYLIKTRGQQVTLSCSPISGHRSVSWYQQTPGQGLQFLFEYFSETQRNKGNFPGRFSGRQFSNSRSEMNVSTLELGDSALYLCASSLTGSNEKLFFGSGTQLSVL.